This T cell receptor beta chain came from a study of shared clonotypes between healthy human individuals. Notes on the study in general: Blood was the sole source, and tissue repertoires probably differ.

As concerns this clone: Its target is unknown. One junction end disagrees with the germline gene, perhaps due to a read error.

This CDR3 region has 16 residues. Germline CDR1 reads SGHTA; CDR2 reads FQGTGA. Sequenced by immunoSEQ multiplex PCR; TCRdb stores in-frame clones only, minus some. The top ten hold approximately 12% of the sample, which has around 480,000 clones, nearly 80% seen once. This sequence originates from a woman in her thirties or forties in good health. Some clones in this sample may be carry-over from other donors' samples. The chain carries TRBV7-3 and TRBJ2-6; no reliable D call. The sample taken for sequencing was PBMCs. The CDR3 DNA follows: TGTGCCAGCAGCATAACTACATTGGCTGGGGCCAACGTCCTGACTTTC. It translates to CASSITTLAGANVLTF.